What follows describes a single T cell receptor beta chain. Data came from immunoSEQ multiplex PCR; TCRdb stores just in-frame clones and leaves some out. The sample consists of some 170,000 clones, nearly 96% of them appearing once. The germline V gene has CDR1 MNHEY and CDR2 SVGAGI. The CDR3 has 14 residues. With 7 bases clipped from V and 5 bases from J, the junction kept 6 bases outside the gene matches. This sample is drawn from a study of control samples from healthy donors and cancer patients. The chain is built from TRBV6-5 and TRBJ2-7; 12 bases align to TRBD2. Sequencing used blood. This TCR was sampled from a woman aged 30 to 39 in good health. The CDR3 bases are TGTGCCAGCATCCGGACTAGCGGGATCCACGAGCAGTACTTC. This gives the protein CASIRTSGIHEQYF.